A selection of T cell receptor beta chains follows, all from one sample in a study of blood T cell repertoires in COVID-19. Sequenced by immunoSEQ multiplex PCR; TCRdb stores in-frame clones only, minus some. The repertoire consists of 19,000 or so clones, with more than 85% occurring once and the leading ten covering approximately 19%. Specimen: peripheral blood. These receptors were collected from an older man with active COVID-19. The CDR3 runs from the conserved cysteine through the conserved F or W. A D gene is named only where the DNA matches it firmly.

TRBJ1-5 | TRBV2 | . | CASSGEGGQPQHF | TGTGCCAGCAGCGGGGAGGGTGGTCAGCCCCAGCATTTT
TRBJ1-2 | TRBV11-3 | TRBD1 | CASSPRPRDREFTF | TGTGCCAGCAGCCCTCGCCCCCGGGACAGGGAATTCACCTTC
TRBJ1-2 | TRBV16 | . | CASSPAGGKGYGYTF | TGTGCCAGCAGCCCCGCCGGAGGGAAAGGCTATGGCTACACCTTC
TRBJ1-2 | TRBV30 | . | CAWSGRFRPFGDGYTF | TGTGCCTGGAGTGGGCGGTTCAGGCCCTTCGGGGATGGCTACACCTTC
TRBJ2-2 | TRBV11-2 | TRBD1 | CASSTRDRVSGELFF | TGTGCCAGCAGCACCCGGGACAGGGTTTCCGGGGAGCTGTTTTTT
TRBJ2-6 | TRBV6-2/TRBV6-3 | . | CASSPRARVSGANVLTF | TGTGCCAGCAGCCCTCGGGCCAGGGTTTCTGGGGCCAACGTCCTGACTTTC
TRBJ2-2 | TRBV3-1/TRBV3-2 | TRBD2 | CASSPRSGSGTGELFF | TGTGCCAGCAGCCCCCGTAGCGGGAGCGGAACCGGGGAGCTGTTTTTT
TRBJ1-4 | TRBV10-2 | . | CASSRATNEKLFF | TGCGCCAGCTCTCGGGCAACTAATGAAAAACTGTTTTTT
TRBJ2-2 | TRBV7-9 | . | CASSLPFEDIRENTGELFF | TGTGCCAGCAGCCTCCCGTTTGAGGACATTAGGGAGAACACCGGGGAGCTGTTTTTT
TRBJ1-5 | TRBV6-5 | TRBD1 | CASSYSAPGQGWPQHF | TGTGCCAGCAGTTATAGCGCTCCGGGACAGGGCTGGCCCCAGCATTTT
TRBJ2-5 | TRBV11-2 | TRBD2 | CASSLGGLAEETQYF | TGTGCCAGCAGCTTAGGGGGACTAGCCGAGGAGACCCAGTACTTC